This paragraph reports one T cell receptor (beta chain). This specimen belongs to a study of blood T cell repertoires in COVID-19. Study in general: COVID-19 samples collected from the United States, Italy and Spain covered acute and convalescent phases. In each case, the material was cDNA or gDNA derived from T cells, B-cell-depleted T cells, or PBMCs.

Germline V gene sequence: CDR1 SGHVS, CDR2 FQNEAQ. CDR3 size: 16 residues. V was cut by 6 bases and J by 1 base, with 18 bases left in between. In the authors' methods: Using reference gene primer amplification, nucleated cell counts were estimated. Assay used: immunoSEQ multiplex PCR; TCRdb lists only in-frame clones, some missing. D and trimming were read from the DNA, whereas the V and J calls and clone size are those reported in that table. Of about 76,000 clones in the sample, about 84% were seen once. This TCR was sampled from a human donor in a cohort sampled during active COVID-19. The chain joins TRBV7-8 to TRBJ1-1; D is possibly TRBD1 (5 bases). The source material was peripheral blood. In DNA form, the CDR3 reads TGTGCCAGCAGTCGAGGGTCAGGGAGGGGGAACACTGAAGCTTTCTTT. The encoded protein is CASSRGSGRGNTEAFF.